The present TCR beta chain was sequenced within a study of T-cell reconstitution after alpha-beta-depleted transplantation in children (dated by TCRdb to the mid-2010s). Notes on the research overall: Using TCR repertoire profiling, the study quantitatively followed how T-cell immune reconstitution unfolded in children after TCRalphabeta/CD19-depleted allogeneic hematopoietic cell transplantation.

The CDR3 starts with the cysteine, ends with the phenylalanine, and has 12 residues. Solely the CDR3 DNA is kept, with 36 bases framed from the first base. A distance of 8 bases separates the germline ends of V and J, which lose 6 bases and 3 bases respectively. Broader findings and caveats from the paper: The apparently early alphabetaT-cell count recovery about two months after transplant was reportedly dependent on only several hundred rapidly expanded clones derived from non-depleted graft cells. Over subsequent months, a decline in hyperexpanded clone frequencies was noted, and after one year, T-cell counts and TCRbeta diversity were mostly ascribed to newly produced T cells. In some patients, high TCRbeta diversity at day 60 was attributed to recipient T cells and intrathymic progenitors that had survived conditioning.

The treatment or condition label on this specimen signifies: allogeneic hematopoietic cell transplantation with graft depleted of TCRalphabeta T cells and CD19 B cells. Transplant recipients were children who received TCRalphabeta/CD19-depleted allogeneic hematopoietic cell grafts. Library preparation employed PCR. TCRdb shows the sequencer as Illumina HiSeq 2500. TCR libraries were prepared with molecular barcoding, using unique molecular identifiers to normalize TCRbeta repertoire quantification. The public sequencing data were trimmed at Q25 with fastp and processed into clonotypes with MiXCR by TCRdb, which kept only in-frame beta chains. Every distinct CDR3 protein forms one entry, paired with its most common genes and DNA. Here the sample has around 500,000 distinct CDR3 sequences; under 30% occur a single time. The top ten clonotypes cover roughly an eighth of the sample. On this clonotype: It lacks a known antigen. Per-nucleotide qualities are absent, and no much larger clonotype sits a single base away.

The receptor comes from a boy younger than two who had a stem cell transplant for acute myeloid leukemia, so the T cells may come from the graft donor. This sample comprised PBMCs, mostly from graft donor cells, obtained 360 days after TCRalphabeta/CD19-depleted stem cell transplant. The chain was built from TRBV12-3 or TRBV12-4 and TRBJ1-1; a confident D gene designation cannot be given. At the DNA level, the sequence is TGTGCCAGCAGGGCGTTTTACACTGAAGCTTTCTTT. Translated, it reads CASRAFYTEAFF.